The entry that follows covers one T cell receptor (beta chain) sequence. Germline V gene sequence: CDR1 SNHLY, CDR2 FYNNEI. The CDR3 runs 13 residues. V gave up 3 bases and J gave up 0 bases, with 5 bases separating them. Clones were sequenced by immunoSEQ multiplex PCR, and TCRdb holds only the in-frame ones, with some missing. The profile covers about 89,000 clones, with approximately 90% appearing a single time and 0.71% taken by the ten largest. This sample was taken from a study of OX40 agonist ivuxolimab in advanced cancers. The sequenced sample was CD4+ or CD8+ T cells sorted from blood, obtained in a trial of the OX40 agonist ivuxolimab. The chain carries TRBV2 and TRBJ2-5, with D unresolved. The TCR comes from an adult with an advanced solid tumor such as melanoma, head and neck, liver or kidney cancer. This chain's CDR3 is CASSEQNQETQYF. The CDR3 DNA reads as TGTGCCAGCAGTGAGCAGAACCAAGAGACCCAGTACTTC.